Shown below are 32 T cell receptor beta chains from a single sample sequenced in a study of glioma-infiltrating T cells. TCR alpha and beta CDR3 regions were amplified from RNA using iRepertoire nested multiplex PCR. TCRdb re-called the multiplex PCR reads with MiXCR, one entry per CDR3 protein. The data contain fewer than 250,000 distinct CDR3 sequences, roughly 32% of them singletons. Specimen: glioma tissue, nonneoplastic brain tissue, or PBMCs (not recorded which). The receptors here all came from a human donor with low-grade glioma or glioblastoma, undergoing nonglioma brain surgery, or in good health (not recorded which).

Details on this clonotype: This may be a read error, as it is one base from a much larger clone. The chain uses TRBV12-3 or TRBV12-4 and TRBJ2-5; D tentatively reads TRBD1 or TRBD2 (7 bases each). The CDR3 sequence is 15 residues long. The CDR3 sequence: CACSFTGEGKETQYF. The CDR3 nucleotides are TGTGCCTGCAGTTTTACAGGGGAGGGTAAAGAGACCCAGTACTTC.

The genes are TRBV4-1 and TRBJ2-7; D perhaps matches TRBD2 (6 bases). Germline V gives CDR1 MGHRA, CDR2 YSYEKL. Deletions cut 0 bases from V and 4 bases from J, with 22 bases between. The CDR3 is made up of 18 amino acids. Here the CDR3 reads CASSQDHLRGDGAYEQYF. For the CDR3, the DNA is TGCGCCAGCAGCCAAGATCATTTGCGGGGAGATGGCGCGTACGAGCAGTACTTC.

This chain joins TRBV6-2 or TRBV6-3 and TRBJ2-7; D unresolved. This CDR3 has 13 residues. Trimming removed 2 bases at V and 6 bases at J, with 11 bases between. The germline CDR1 and CDR2 sequences are MNHEY and SVGEGT. CDR3 DNA sequence: TGTGCCAGCAGTTACCCCGCTAGAGGCGAGCAGTACTTC. Protein sequence: CASSYPARGEQYF.

This clonotype was counted ten times or more. This rearrangement joins TRBV7-9 to TRBJ2-3, with 7 bases matching TRBD1. V shed 1 base, J shed 2 bases, and the junction held 3 bases outside the gene matches. This CDR3 region has 15 residues. From germline, CDR1 is SEHNR and CDR2 FQNEAQ (reference sequence). CDR3 sequence (DNA): TGTGCCAGCAGCTTAGGGGGACAGATCACAGATACGCAGTATTTT. Translated: CASSLGGQITDTQYF.

This clonotype was seen at least ten times. The chain is built from TRBV7-6 and TRBJ2-7; TRBD1 matches at 7 bases. The V and J ends lost 1 base and 2 bases, in that order; junction bases with no gene match: 2. The germline V gene has CDR1 SGHVS and CDR2 FNYEAQ. This CDR3 comprises 14 residues. CDR3 coding DNA: TGTGCCAGCAGCTTAGGGGGGACAGCCTACGAGCAGTACTTC. Its translation is CASSLGGTAYEQYF.

This clonotype was picked up many times. The chain couples TRBV6-4 to TRBJ2-2; no clear D gene. V lost 3 bases to trimming and J lost 5 bases, with 7 bases between them. Germline V CDR1 and CDR2: MRHNA, SNTAGT. This CDR3 comprises 13 residues. CDR3 protein: CASSETTTGELFF. The CDR3 DNA follows: TGTGCCAGCAGTGAAACTACTACCGGGGAGCTGTTTTTT.

The sample holds many counts of this clonotype. This CDR3 is CSAKGTGGRGYTF. The CDR3 nucleotides read TGCAGTGCCAAAGGGACAGGGGGCAGGGGCTACACCTTC. The chain has TRBV20-1 and TRBJ1-2; 12 bases line up with TRBD1. The CDR3 length is 13 residues. With 6 bases clipped from V and 8 bases from J, the junction kept 7 bases outside the gene matches. From germline, CDR1 is DFQATT and CDR2 SNEGSKA (reference sequence).

This clonotype was counted a few times. J is TRBJ2-7 and V is TRBV18, with 8 bases matching TRBD2. Trimming at V came to 2 bases and at J to 4 bases, leaving 4 bases not matched to a gene. In germline, CDR1 is KGHSH, CDR2 LQKENI. This CDR3 is built from 14 residues. CDR3 region: CASSPTSGDYEQYF. CDR3 sequence (DNA): TGTGCCAGCTCACCAACTAGCGGTGATTACGAGCAGTACTTC.

This clonotype was detected ten times or more. The rearrangement uses TRBV24-1 and TRBJ2-5; D not certain. Trimming left V 1 base short and J 3 bases short, with 11 bases between. Germline V lookup: CDR1 KGHDR, CDR2 SFDVKD. The CDR3 spans 15 residues. For the CDR3, the DNA is TGTGCCACCAGTGATTTTGGTCAGTCGAAAGAGACCCAGTACTTC. Its protein product is CATSDFGQSKETQYF.

The chain carries TRBV2 and TRBJ2-1; D is unresolved. Germline V gene lookup returns CDR1 SNHLY and CDR2 FYNNEI. The V and J ends lost 1 base and 15 bases respectively, with 16 bases between them. The CDR3 consists of 13 residues. CDR3 amino acids: CASSEGGAPRPFF. CDR3 nucleotide sequence: TGTGCCAGCAGTGAAGGTGGAGCTCCTAGACCGTTCTTC. Combining the CDR3 with reference TRBV2 and TRBJ2-1 gives the whole variable domain EPEVTQTPSHQVTQMGQEVILRCVPISNHLYFYWYRQILGQKVEFLVSFYNNEISEKSEIFDDQFSVERPDGSNFTLKIRSTKLEDSAMYFCASSEGGAPRPFFGPGTRLTVL.

The chain couples TRBV7-9 to TRBJ2-3; maybe TRBD2 (5 bases). Trimming shortened V by 6 bases and J by 11 bases, and 21 bases separated the two germline ends. The CDR3 is 14 residues long. Germline V gene lookup returns CDR1 SEHNR and CDR2 FQNEAQ (reference sequence). The CDR3 nucleotides are TGTGCCAGCAGTATTAGTAGACGGGGTGATGAGCAGTATTTT. This encodes CASSISRRGDEQYF.

Comments on this clonotype: This may be a read error, as it is one base from a much larger clone. CDR3 nucleotide sequence: TGTGCCAGCTCTCCGGAGGGAGGCCCCAAGCATTTT. Amino acids: CASSPEGGPKHF. The rearrangement uses TRBV27 and TRBJ1-5; D gene unclear. Trimming took 8 bases from V and 14 from J, leaving 19 bases between them. Germline CDR1 MNHEY, CDR2 SMNVEV (reference sequence). This CDR3 is built from 12 residues.

This clonotype was seen just once. This sequence joins TRBV6-4 and TRBJ2-7, with D unresolved. This CDR3 is built from 13 residues. Between the trimmed V and J ends, which lost 3 bases and 5 bases, there was a span of 11 bases. Per the germline V gene, CDR1 is MRHNA and CDR2 is SNTAGT. CDR3 region: CASSEGTSHEQYF. CDR3 DNA sequence: TGTGCCAGCAGTGAAGGAACTTCCCACGAGCAGTACTTC.

This clonotype was counted many times. J is TRBJ2-5 and V is TRBV28; 9 nucleotides agree with TRBD1. The CDR3 has 15 amino acids. Germline V gene sequence: CDR1 MDHEN, CDR2 SYDVKM. The ends lost 7 bases at V and 3 bases at J; junction bases unmatched: 9. CDR3 DNA sequence: TGTGCCAGCACCACGGGACAGGGAGGGGAAGAGACCCAGTACTTC. As protein: CASTTGQGGEETQYF.

Turning to this clonotype: One base away lies a much larger clone, so this may be a sequencing read error. The gene calls are TRBV28 and TRBJ2-7; 7 bases fit TRBD2. The length of the CDR3 is 16 residues. The trim removed 4 bases at V and 7 bases at J, leaving 16 bases unmatched. The germline CDR1 and CDR2 sequences are MDHEN and SYDVKM. The CDR3 nucleotides read TGTGCCAGCAGTTCCCCTCAGTGGCACAAGGGACTAGAGCAGTACTTC. Translated: CASSSPQWHKGLEQYF.

The chain has TRBV9 and TRBJ2-7, with a tentative D call TRBD2 (5 bases). CDR3 length: 15 amino acids. Trimming cost V 4 bases and J 4 bases, with 18 bases left between them. In germline, CDR1 is SGDLS, CDR2 YYNGEE. The CDR3 protein is CASSTGLRPAYEQYF. The CDR3 DNA follows: TGTGCCAGCAGCACCGGACTCCGCCCGGCATACGAGCAGTACTTC.

The chain combines TRBV29-1 with TRBJ2-7, with D possibly TRBD1 on 5 matching bases. Germline CDR1 SQVTM, CDR2 ANQGSEA. The CDR3 runs 13 residues. The V end lost 4 bases, the J end lost 2 bases, and 12 bases lay between the germline ends. CDR3 DNA: TGCAGCGTTGTTTACCAGGGTACCTACGAGCAGTACTTC. Translation gives CSVVYQGTYEQYF.

The chain is built from TRBV20-1 and TRBJ2-5; 11 bases agree with TRBD2. Germline lookup yields CDR1 DFQATT and CDR2 SNEGSKA (reference sequence). The CDR3 length is 16 residues. With 2 bases clipped from V and 1 base from J, the junction kept 6 bases outside the gene matches. CDR3 DNA sequence: TGCAGTGCTAGACTTACTAGCGGGAGTCGCCAAGAGACCCAGTACTTC. Translated, it gives CSARLTSGSRQETQYF.

CDR3 DNA sequence: TGTGCCAGCAGCCGGACAGAGGGAAGACAAGCCAATGAGCAGTTCTTC. This encodes CASSRTEGRQANEQFF. The J gene is TRBJ2-1, the V gene TRBV3-1; perhaps TRBD1 as D (6 bases). CDR1 and CDR2 from the germline V gene are LGHDT and YNNKEL (reference sequence). Trimming cost V 4 bases and J 6 bases, with 19 bases left between them. This CDR3 has 16 residues.

This clonotype came up many times. The chain links TRBV7-9 to TRBJ2-7; D unresolved. The CDR3 length is 11 residues. Per the germline V gene, CDR1 is SEHNR and CDR2 is FQNEAQ (reference sequence). The germline V and J ends were trimmed by 5 bases and 5 bases, with 7 bases remaining between them. Written as DNA, the CDR3 is TGTGCCAGCAGCACCGTGGACGAGCAGTACTTC. Protein sequence: CASSTVDEQYF.

A remark on this clonotype: Possible read error: a much larger clone is one base away. The CDR3 protein is CASLPTGTLTDTKYF. DNA of the CDR3: TGTGCCAGCCTCCCCACCGGGACTCTAACAGATACGAAGTATTTT. J is TRBJ2-3 and V is TRBV12-3 or TRBV12-4; weak D call: TRBD2 (6 bases). The CDR3 loop spans 15 amino acids.

This clonotype has only a few counts. V usage is TRBV5-6 and J usage is TRBJ2-2; possibly TRBD1 or TRBD2 for D (6 bases each). CDR3 length: 12 residues. V lost 4 bases to trimming and J lost 7 bases, with 8 bases between them. CDR1 SGHDT and CDR2 YYEEEE come from the germline V gene. CDR3 bases: TGTGCCAGCAGCCGGGGGCTCGGGGAGCTGTTTTTT. Translation: CASSRGLGELFF.

This clonotype was picked up many times. J is TRBJ2-3 and V is TRBV7-9; 9 bases match TRBD2. CDR3 length equals 14 residues. J lost 5 bases, V lost 5 bases, and 5 bases had no gene match. Germline V gene data show CDR1 as SEHNR and CDR2 as FQNEAQ (reference sequence). CDR3 protein: CASSLGLAIDTQYF. The CDR3 bases are TGTGCCAGCAGCCTAGGACTAGCGATAGATACGCAGTATTTT.

The J gene is TRBJ2-7, the V gene TRBV14; possibly TRBD2 for D (6 bases). The length of the CDR3 is 16 residues. CDR1 and CDR2 (germline): SGHDN, FVKESK. V was clipped by 1 base and J by 5 bases, with 18 bases between them. The chain's CDR3 is CASSQVGGIGGDEQYF. Written as DNA, the CDR3 is TGTGCCAGCAGCCAAGTTGGCGGGATTGGGGGTGACGAGCAGTACTTC.

The table lists this clonotype with many counts. The CDR3 DNA sequence: TGTGCCAGCAGACTAGAGATGGGCGGTAGCAATCAGCCCCAGCATTTT. Its translation: CASRLEMGGSNQPQHF. The V gene is TRBV7-2, the J gene TRBJ1-5; D is unresolved. Germline V gene data show CDR1 as SGHTA and CDR2 as FQGNSA. There are 16 residues in the CDR3. Trimming removed 6 bases at V and 0 bases at J, with 15 bases between.

Points on this clonotype: A junction boundary mismatches the germline segment, possibly from a read error. This sequence joins TRBV27 and TRBJ2-7; weak D call: TRBD2 (6 bases). The CDR3 is made up of 15 amino acids. Germline V lookup: CDR1 MNHEY, CDR2 SMNVEV (reference sequence). CDR3 DNA sequence: TGTGTCAGCGGGCGAGGGTCTTCGGGGCCCTACGAGCAGTACTTC. It is translated as CVSGRGSSGPYEQYF.

In this sample, this clonotype turned up many times. The rearrangement joins TRBV10-3 to TRBJ1-3; D is uncertain. V lost 7 bases to trimming and J lost 2 bases, with 9 bases between them. The CDR3 covers 13 residues. Germline values: CDR1 ENHRY, CDR2 SYGVKD. CDR3 sequence reads: CAINGLTGNTIYF. The CDR3 DNA is TGTGCCATCAATGGTTTAACTGGAAACACCATATATTTT.

Turning to this clonotype: A clone one base away is much larger, so this may be a read error. The chain carries TRBV19 and TRBJ1-1, with D hard to call. This CDR3 is built from 13 residues. CDR1 LNHDA and CDR2 SQIVND come from the germline V gene (reference sequence). CDR3 region: CANSISENTEAFF. The CDR3 DNA reads as TGTGCCAATAGTATTTCAGAGAACACTGAAGCTTTCTTT.

This clonotype was recorded at least ten times. The chain has TRBV6-2 or TRBV6-3 and TRBJ2-1; D unclear. Germline CDR1 and CDR2: MNHEY and SVGEGT. The length of the CDR3 is 12 residues. V lost 7 bases, J lost 9 bases, and 13 bases lay in between. This CDR3 reads CASTTELGEQFF. Written as DNA, the CDR3 is TGTGCCAGCACCACGGAGCTCGGTGAGCAGTTCTTC.

A word on this clonotype: A read error is possible here, since a much larger clone lies one base away. The genes are TRBV7-9 and TRBJ1-3; unclear D gene. The germline CDR1 and CDR2 sequences are SEHNR and FQNEAQ (reference sequence). The V and J ends lost 1 base and 7 bases respectively, with 11 bases between them. This CDR3 has 14 amino acids. The CDR3 DNA is TGTGCCAGCAGCTTAGTACAGTTCGGGAACACCATATATTTT. The encoded protein is CASSLVQFGNTIYF. Full variable domain (missing parts from reference TRBV7-9 and TRBJ1-3): DTGVSQNPRHKITKRGQNVTFRCDPISEHNRLYWYRQTLGQGPEFLTYFQNEAQLEKSRLLSDRFSAERPKGSFSTLEIQRTEQGDSAMYLCASSLVQFGNTIYFGEGSWLTVV.

The rearrangement joins TRBV5-4 to TRBJ2-4; D ambiguous. V lost 0 bases to trimming and J lost 3 bases, with 7 bases between them. Germline V gene sequence: CDR1 SGHNT, CDR2 YYREEE (reference sequence). The CDR3 sequence is 14 residues long. The CDR3 region is CASSLDAGKNIQYF. For the CDR3, the DNA is TGTGCCAGCAGCTTGGATGCAGGCAAAAACATTCAGTACTTC.

As regards this clonotype: Since no conserved phenylalanine or tryptophan closes the CDR3, a read error is the likely cause. The chain is built from TRBV11-2 and TRBJ2-3, with D tentatively TRBD2 (6 bases). The CDR3 sequence is 15 residues long. Germline V gene data show CDR1 as SGHAT and CDR2 as FQNNGV. Trimming left V 5 bases short and J 2 bases short, with 14 bases between. In DNA, the CDR3 is TGTGCCAGCAGCCCCGGGGGTACAGCCACAGATACGCAGTATTCT. Its protein is CASSPGGTATDTQYS.